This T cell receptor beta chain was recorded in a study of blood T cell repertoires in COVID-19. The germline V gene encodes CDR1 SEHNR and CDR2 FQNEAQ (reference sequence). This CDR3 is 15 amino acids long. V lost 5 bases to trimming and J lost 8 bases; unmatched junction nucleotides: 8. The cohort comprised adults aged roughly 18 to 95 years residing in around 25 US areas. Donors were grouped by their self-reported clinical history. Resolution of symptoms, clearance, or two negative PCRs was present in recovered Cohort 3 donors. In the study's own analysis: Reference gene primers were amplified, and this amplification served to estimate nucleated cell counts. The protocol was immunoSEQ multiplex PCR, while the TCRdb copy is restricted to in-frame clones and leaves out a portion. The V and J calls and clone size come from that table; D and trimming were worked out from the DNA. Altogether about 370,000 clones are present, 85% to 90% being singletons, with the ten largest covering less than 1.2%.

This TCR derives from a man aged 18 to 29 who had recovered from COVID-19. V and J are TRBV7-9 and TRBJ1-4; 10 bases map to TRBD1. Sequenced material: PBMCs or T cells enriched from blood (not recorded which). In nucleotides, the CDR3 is TGTGCCAGCAGCCGCAACGGACAGGGGGAGGAAAAACTGTTTTTT. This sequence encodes CASSRNGQGEEKLFF.